This TCR beta chain was recovered during a study of cytomegalovirus exposure and HLA in healthy donors. 13 Jbeta primers and 60 Vbeta primers were used for the PCR. In the original analysis: Later analysis identified tens of millions of unique TCR beta chains, 9 million to 12 million shared. TCRdb's table, derived via immunoSEQ multiplex PCR, lists solely in-frame clones and lacks some. D and trimming were read from the DNA, whereas the V and J calls and clone size are those reported in that table. The sample lists more than 95,000 clones; 10% were seen once. The CDR3 has 13 amino acids. Unmatched junction bases numbered 4, after V lost 6 bases and J lost 3 bases. Per germline, CDR1 MNHEY and CDR2 SMNVEV (reference sequence).

The specimen was PBMCs. The TCR was taken from a man aged 40-49 years in good health and CMV-seropositive. The chain joins TRBV27 to TRBJ2-7; 8 positions agree with TRBD1. For the CDR3, the DNA is TGTGCCAGCAGAGGGACAGGACTCTACGAGCAGTACTTC. Translation gives CASRGTGLYEQYF.